Given below is one T cell receptor (beta chain) in context. The record originates from a study of blood T cell repertoires in COVID-19. The assay was immunoSEQ multiplex PCR, and TCRdb's table has in-frame clones only and misses some. The sample records roughly 97,000 clones, about 80% being singletons. The sequencing sample was made of peripheral blood. This clonotype was sampled from a man aged 65 to 85 with acute or convalescent COVID-19.

DNA of the CDR3: TGTGCCTGGAGTGATTACGGGGGGGCCCGGACAGATACGCAGTATTTT. Its protein is CAWSDYGGARTDTQYF. The gene calls are TRBV30 and TRBJ2-3; 8 bases map to TRBD2. The CDR3 covers 16 residues. V shed 1 base, J shed 3 bases, and the junction held 9 bases outside the gene matches. Looked up from germline, CDR1 is GTSNPN and CDR2 is SVGIG (reference sequence).